Listed below are T cell receptor beta chains from one sample, sequenced in a study of cytomegalovirus exposure and HLA in healthy donors. The assay was immunoSEQ multiplex PCR, and TCRdb's table has in-frame clones only and misses some. Of over 150,000 clones listed, more than 75% are singletons. Sequencing was done on a sample of PBMCs. The receptors were sampled from a man between 18 and 35 years old in good health and CMV-seropositive. Each CDR3 is given with its conserved first and last residue. D genes are given only for firm matches. The size entry is marked missing in some rows and otherwise reads once, few, many or a size class.

d_call j_call clone_size v_call cdr3_aa cdr3_nt
TRBD1 TRBJ1-5 . TRBV5-8 CASSPADRGSNQPQHF TGTGCCAGCAGCCCTGCGGACAGGGGGAGCAATCAGCCCCAGCATTTT
TRBD1 TRBJ2-5 . TRBV30 CAWKVLPGTGGRETQYF TGTGCCTGGAAGGTTTTGCCCGGGACAGGGGGGCGAGAGACCCAGTACTTC
TRBD2 TRBJ2-7 few TRBV27 CASRTGTSGFYEQYF TGTGCCAGCAGGACCGGGACTAGCGGTTTCTACGAGCAGTACTTC
. TRBJ1-3 . TRBV5-3 CARSLARRPGPLGGNTIYF TGTGCCAGAAGCTTGGCCCGCAGACCCGGGCCACTAGGAGGAAACACCATATATTTT
. TRBJ2-5 . TRBV9 CASSVTGLRQETQYF TGTGCCAGCAGCGTAACCGGACTGAGACAAGAGACCCAGTACTTC
TRBD2 TRBJ2-5 . TRBV7-8 CASSQGAGGWEFETQYF TGTGCCAGCAGCCAAGGTGCGGGGGGCTGGGAGTTTGAGACCCAGTACTTC
TRBD2 TRBJ2-2 . TRBV29-1 CSVVSGVGELFF TGCAGCGTTGTTAGCGGGGTCGGGGAGCTGTTTTTT
TRBD2 TRBJ2-1 . TRBV5-1 CASSFLAGGSNEQFF TGCGCCAGCAGCTTTCTAGCGGGAGGTAGTAATGAGCAGTTCTTC
TRBD2 TRBJ2-7 . TRBV5-5 CASSPSGGEQYF TGTGCCAGCAGCCCCTCGGGGGGCGAGCAGTACTTC
TRBD2 TRBJ2-3 . TRBV2 CASTVRAGATDTQYF TGTGCCAGCACGGTGAGGGCGGGAGCAACAGATACGCAGTATTTT
TRBD1 TRBJ2-2 . TRBV4-3 CASSQGTGANTGELFF TGCGCCAGCAGCCAGGGGACAGGGGCGAACACCGGGGAGCTGTTTTTT
TRBD2 TRBJ2-3 . TRBV18 CASSSGLAGSTDTQYF TGTGCCAGCTCATCCGGACTAGCGGGGAGCACAGATACGCAGTATTTT
TRBD1 TRBJ1-2 . TRBV9 CASSVLGTGNVYGYTF TGTGCCAGCAGCGTATTAGGGACAGGTAACGTCTATGGCTACACCTTC
. TRBJ2-7 . TRBV10-3 CAISESLREDEQYF TGTGCCATCAGTGAGTCGCTCAGGGAGGACGAGCAGTACTTC
. TRBJ2-7 . TRBV5-1 CASSPQARQSSYEQYF TGCGCCAGCAGCCCGCAAGCCCGACAGAGCTCCTACGAGCAGTACTTC
TRBD2 TRBJ2-1 . TRBV11-3 CASSLELAGGSYNEQFF TGTGCCAGCAGCTTAGAGCTAGCGGGGGGGTCCTACAATGAGCAGTTCTTC
. TRBJ2-1 . TRBV6-6 CASSYSTSVNEQFF TGTGCCAGCAGTTACTCGACTTCGGTCAATGAGCAGTTCTTC
TRBD2 TRBJ2-5 . TRBV30 CAWLGSGAFVGTQYF TGTGCCTGGTTGGGTAGCGGGGCCTTCGTAGGGACCCAGTACTTC
TRBD1 TRBJ1-2 . TRBV30 CAWSGDRGPGYTF TGTGCCTGGAGCGGTGACAGGGGGCCTGGCTACACCTTC
. TRBJ1-4 . TRBV10-3 CAIRADNEKLFF TGTGCCATCAGGGCAGATAATGAAAAACTGTTTTTT
TRBD2 TRBJ2-2 . TRBV11-3 CASSKTNSAGGTTGELFF TGTGCCAGCAGCAAGACGAACAGTGCGGGAGGCACCACCGGGGAGCTGTTTTTT
. TRBJ1-6 . TRBV6-4 CASSARGGAVDSAPLHF TGTGCCAGCAGTGCCCGTGGGGGGGCTGTGGATTCGGCACCCCTCCACTTT
. TRBJ2-1 . TRBV5-1 CASSLDPSDNEQFF TGCGCCAGCAGCTTGGATCCTAGCGACAATGAGCAGTTCTTC
TRBD1 TRBJ1-1 . TRBV7-3 CASSSNGQGGTEAFF TGTGCCAGCAGCTCCAATGGACAGGGGGGCACTGAAGCTTTCTTT
. TRBJ1-5 few TRBV19 CASSFRHPNQPQHF TGTGCCAGTAGTTTCAGACATCCAAATCAGCCCCAGCATTTT
TRBD1 TRBJ2-7 . TRBV25-1 CASSELGQGRDEQYF TGTGCCAGCAGTGAATTAGGACAGGGACGAGACGAGCAGTACTTC
. TRBJ1-4 . TRBV7-3 CASSSQVFTATNEKLFF TGTGCCAGCAGCTCACAGGTTTTTACTGCAACTAATGAAAAACTGTTTTTT
. TRBJ2-5 once TRBV27 CASSFREEWKETQYF TGTGCCAGCAGTTTCAGGGAGGAGTGGAAAGAGACTCAGTACTTC
TRBD2 TRBJ2-1 . TRBV4-2 CASSYTPSGRYNEQFF TGTGCCAGCAGCTATACCCCTAGCGGGAGATACAATGAGCAGTTCTTC
. TRBJ1-2 few TRBV23-1 CASSQSGGRLNGYTF TGCGCCAGCAGTCAATCGGGAGGGAGACTCAATGGCTACACCTTC
TRBD2 TRBJ2-7 . TRBV4-1 CASSQTGTSGTTKYF TGCGCCAGCAGCCAGACCGGGACTAGCGGGACTACGAAGTACTTC
. TRBJ2-3 . TRBV13 CASSLASPRGAAYF TGTGCCAGCAGCTTAGCTTCGCCCAGGGGCGCCGCGTATTTT
. TRBJ1-1 . TRBV4-2 CASSGQLNTEAFF TGTGCCAGCAGCGGACAGCTGAACACTGAAGCTTTCTTT
. TRBJ2-7 . TRBV25-1 CASSEYLSEQYF TGTGCCAGCAGTGAATATCTCTCCGAGCAGTACTTC
. TRBJ1-2 . TRBV11-2 CASSLDGQFNYGYTF TGTGCCAGCAGCTTAGACGGACAGTTTAACTATGGCTACACCTTC
. TRBJ1-1 . TRBV10-3 CAINTGSTEAFF TGTGCCATCAATACAGGGAGCACTGAAGCTTTCTTT
. TRBJ2-1 . TRBV20-1 CSARDFNEQFF TGCAGTGCTAGGGACTTCAATGAGCAGTTCTTC
. TRBJ2-3 . TRBV5-6 CASSLGVSTDTQYF TGTGCCAGCAGCTTGGGCGTAAGCACAGATACGCAGTATTTT
. TRBJ2-1 . TRBV7-9 CASSLVRRNNEQFF TGTGCCAGCAGCTTAGTGAGGAGAAACAATGAGCAGTTCTTC
. TRBJ2-2 once TRBV7-2 CASSFGGGANTGELFF TGTGCCAGCAGCTTCGGGGGAGGTGCGAACACCGGGGAGCTGTTTTTT
TRBD1 TRBJ2-7 . TRBV7-9 CASTRLDRGHEQYF TGTGCCAGCACCCGCCTAGACAGGGGCCACGAGCAGTACTTC
TRBD2 TRBJ2-1 . TRBV14 CASSPAGTTHNEQFF TGTGCCAGCAGCCCTGCCGGGACTACTCACAATGAGCAGTTCTTC
. TRBJ2-7 few TRBV12-5 CASGPRDKNYEQYF TGTGCTAGTGGTCCCCGGGACAAGAACTACGAGCAGTACTTC